The clone carrying this T cell receptor (beta chain) was counted a few times. No antigen is known for it. Here immunoSEQ multiplex PCR was the method, and the copy in TCRdb shows in-frame clones only, minus some. This repertoire shows tens of thousands of clones, around 82% found once; its top ten account for around 5%. The CDR3 is 17 amino acids. CDR1 is MDHEN and CDR2 is SYDVKM in the germline V gene. The V segment lost 4 bases and the J segment 1 base; nucleotides outside the gene matches: 9. This sample was taken from a study of T cell responses to AZD1222 COVID-19 vaccine. Study-wide findings and caveats: The donor group comprised mostly white British people and more females; the analysis possibly underestimated clonal diversity.

The sample consisted of peripheral blood, taken on day 0 of AZD1222 vaccination. The rearrangement joins TRBV28 to TRBJ1-5; 8 bases map to TRBD1. The TCR originated in an adult in good health. The CDR3 sequence is CASSSPGQGRSNQPQHF. The DNA for the CDR3 is TGTGCCAGCAGTTCCCCAGGACAGGGAAGGAGCAATCAGCCCCAGCATTTT.